This entry lists 11 T cell receptor beta chains sequenced from one sample in a study of brain metastases from non-small cell lung cancer. Some clones are missing from TCRdb's copy, which holds only in-frame ones; the method was immunoSEQ multiplex PCR. The data show roughly 3,900 clones, approximately 87% seen once. The sample was primary lung tumor tissue. These receptors all stem from a donor at least 40 years old with non-small cell lung cancer.

This chain uses TRBV7-9 with TRBJ2-3; D is undetermined. The germline V and J ends were trimmed by 2 bases and 5 bases, with 11 bases remaining between them. This CDR3 comprises 14 residues. The germline V gene has CDR1 SEHNR and CDR2 FQNEAQ (reference sequence). CDR3 sequence: CASSLNVLQDTQYF. In DNA, the CDR3 is TGTGCCAGCAGCTTAAATGTGCTACAAGATACGCAGTATTTT.

This clone was seen a single time. The chain has TRBV4-2 and TRBJ2-7; D might be TRBD1 (5 bases). CDR3 length equals 15 residues. Per germline, CDR1 LGHNA and CDR2 YNFKEQ. Trimming cost V 3 bases and J 2 bases, with 14 bases left between them. For the CDR3, the DNA is TGTGCCAGCAGCCACTTAGGGGATAGAACCTACGAGCAGTACTTC. Translation: CASSHLGDRTYEQYF.

V gene TRBV3-1 (or the pseudogene TRBV3-2) combines with J gene TRBJ1-1; 7 bases are shared with TRBD1. This CDR3 is 14 amino acids long. Germline V gives CDR1 LGHDT, CDR2 YNNKEL (reference sequence). The V segment lost 2 bases and the J segment 5 bases; nucleotides outside the gene matches: 5. CDR3 in DNA: TGTGCCAGCAGCCAAACACAGGGGTGGACTGAAGCTTTCTTT. Encoded protein: CASSQTQGWTEAFF.

V and J are TRBV6-5 and TRBJ2-3; 12 nucleotides match TRBD2. Germline values: CDR1 MNHEY, CDR2 SVGAGI. The CDR3 has 15 amino acids. V lost 7 bases and J lost 6; bases outside the gene matches: 8. CDR3 region: CASKLLAGGLDTQYF. CDR3 in DNA: TGTGCCAGCAAACTACTAGCGGGGGGACTCGATACGCAGTATTTT.

This sequence joins TRBV2 and TRBJ1-1, with D uncertain. Deletions cut 5 bases from V and 0 bases from J, with 10 bases between. Germline assignment: CDR1 SNHLY and CDR2 FYNNEI. The CDR3 has 14 amino acids. CDR3: CASSRTEVNTEAFF. CDR3 coding DNA: TGTGCCAGCAGTCGGACGGAGGTGAACACTGAAGCTTTCTTT.

This clone came up a few times. The V and J genes are TRBV4-3 and TRBJ1-4, with 7 bases aligning to TRBD1. The CDR3 loop spans 15 amino acids. Per the germline V gene, CDR1 is LGHNA and CDR2 is YSLEER. The ends lost 5 bases at V and 5 bases at J; junction bases unmatched: 8. The CDR3 region has the DNA TGCGCCAGCAGCGTCGCCGGGACAGCCAATGAAAAACTGTTTTTT. Its protein product is CASSVAGTANEKLFF.

V and J are TRBV3-1 (or the pseudogene TRBV3-2) and TRBJ1-2; possibly TRBD1 for D (5 bases). Germline CDR1 and CDR2: LGHDT and YNNKEL (reference sequence). V lost 1 base, J lost 4 bases, and 10 bases lay in between. This CDR3 is 14 amino acids long. CDR3 region: CASSQGQGGYGYTF. In nucleotides, the CDR3 is TGTGCCAGCAGCCAAGGGCAGGGCGGCTATGGCTACACCTTC.

The chain employs TRBV5-8 and TRBJ1-2; D is unresolved. From germline, CDR1 is SGHTS and CDR2 YDEGEE. The CDR3 covers 12 residues. Between the trimmed V and J ends, which lost 1 base and 8 bases, there was a span of 9 bases. CDR3 coding DNA: TGTGCCAGCAGCTTGTTACCGCACGGCTACACCTTC. Amino acids: CASSLLPHGYTF.

The chain couples TRBV4-1 to TRBJ2-1; no clear D. The germline V and J ends were trimmed by 4 bases and 0 bases, with 7 bases remaining between them. CDR3 length equals 14 residues. Per germline, CDR1 MGHRA and CDR2 YSYEKL. CDR3 coding DNA: TGCGCCAGCAGCCGGATAATCTCCTACAATGAGCAGTTCTTC. Its protein is CASSRIISYNEQFF.

This sequence joins TRBV5-6 and TRBJ1-4, with a weak D call TRBD1 (5 bases). V dropped 1 base and J dropped 4 bases, with 17 bases sitting between them. Germline values: CDR1 SGHDT, CDR2 YYEEEE. This CDR3 contains 17 residues. CDR3 bases: TGTGCCAGCAGCTTGTACCTACAGGTCTTAGGTAATGAAAAACTGTTTTTT. Residues: CASSLYLQVLGNEKLFF.

The chain employs TRBV5-6 and TRBJ1-2; D is undetermined. Germline V gene lookup returns CDR1 SGHDT and CDR2 YYEEEE. The CDR3 loop spans 14 amino acids. V shed 5 bases and J shed 4 bases, with 15 bases lying between them. Here the CDR3 reads CASRPWKVPYGYTF. CDR3 DNA: TGTGCCAGCAGGCCCTGGAAGGTGCCCTATGGCTACACCTTC.